This note documents a single T cell receptor beta chain sequence. This clonotype was observed a handful of times. The antigen it binds to is not known. Base qualities are not provided; no much larger clone lies one nucleotide away. Ficoll-Paque density gradient centrifugation was the method used to isolate PBMCs. In the germline V gene (reference sequence), CDR1 corresponds to LNHDA and CDR2 to SQIVND. Between the V and J ends, shortened by 7 bases and 2 bases respectively, the junction contains 10 bases. The CDR3, cysteine through phenylalanine, is 13 amino acids long. Just CDR3 DNA is preserved here, 39 bases in frame from base 1. This entry is derived from a study of T-cell memory formation after mild COVID-19 (dated by TCRdb to the early 2020s). With respect to the entire study: TCR sequence clusters from the two donors were found to be largely donor specific. Longitudinal TCRalpha and TCRbeta repertoire sequencing tracked T-cell clones expanding and contracting after mild COVID-19 in two donors. Two young, previously healthy adult volunteers made up the cohort, one male and one female. Paper-wide results and their limitations: The study included only a couple of mild cases, and larger cohorts that include severe cases with pre-infection samples were judged to be necessary. Some responding clones were found in pre-infection memory, which suggests that pre-existing cross-reactive memory T cells took part in the SARS-CoV-2 response. Clones contracting from day 15 to 85 had balanced CD4/CD8 phenotypes, while a second wave expanding from day 15 to 37 was biased towards CD4+. Contracting CD4+ clones appeared mostly in the CM and EM memory subsets, whereas CD8+ clones were enriched in EMRA. SARS-CoV-2 specificity of the second-wave clones peaking on day 37 was not confirmed.

TCRdb names Illumina NovaSeq 6000 as the instrument used. TCRalpha and TCRbeta cDNA libraries were built by 5'RACE with constant-segment primers, adding sample barcodes and unique molecular identifiers. RNA was extracted from every sample with Trizol reagent. The libraries were amplified in two PCR steps, and the second step added a second sample barcode and Illumina TruSeq adapters. Sequencing of the libraries was done on an Illumina NovaSeq, producing 2 x 150 bp paired-end reads. The original methods were these. Reads were demultiplexed and collapsed into UMI-guided consensus sequences with migec v1.2.7. Using mixcr v2.1.11, UMI consensuses were aligned to TRA and TRB V and J templates and then assembled into clonotypes. Clonotypes were classified as expanded or contracted when called significant by both edgeR and NoisET, with noise models trained on biological replicates. For edgeR calls, a false discovery rate-adjusted p below 0.01 and a log2 fold-change threshold of 1 were applied. As an exploratory analysis of dynamics, PCA with hierarchical clustering was applied to max-normalized trajectories of the 1000 most abundant clonotypes. Separately sequenced CD4+ and CD8+ repertoires were used to assign the CD4 or CD8 phenotype of responding clones. The raw public reads went through TCRdb reprocessing: fastp at Q25, MiXCR clone calling, in-frame beta chains kept. Identical CDR3 proteins give one entry, which carries the most common genes and DNA. For this entry, the V and J calls and clone size follow TCRdb and not the study's own pipeline. The sample has about 130,000 distinct CDR3 sequences on record, about 17% of them singletons. The top ten clonotypes cover over 4% of the sample.

The material sequenced was PBMCs or a T cell subset sorted from them (not recorded which). This clonotype originated in a man aged 18 to 35 who had mild COVID-19 (a few samples of this study predate the infection). The sample titles of this study are shuffled in the database, so cell type and time point are left out; the donor was told from shared clones. The receptor chain draws on TRBV19 and TRBJ2-3; too little of a D gene remains to name it. The CDR3: CASTAALTDTQYF. The bases are TGTGCCAGTACTGCGGCTCTCACAGATACGCAGTATTTT.